The TCR beta chain described here comes from a study of radiotherapy plus CTLA-4 blockade in lung cancer. At the level of the study: Disease control was seen in over 25% of patients, objective responses in approximately 19%.

This CDR3 is built from 14 residues. The germline gives CDR1 MNHEY, CDR2 SMNVEV (reference sequence). Trimming left V 5 bases short and J 7 bases short, with 18 bases between. The study gave focal radiation plus ipilimumab CTLA-4 blockade to patients with chemo-refractory metastatic non-small-cell lung cancer. Whole-study results and caveats: Response, reportedly, was best predicted by interferon-beta along with early blood T cell clone dynamics. An expansion of tumor-derived TCR clones occurred in blood after radiotherapy plus ipilimumab.

On this clone itself: No antigen is known for it.

This table comes from immunoSEQ multiplex PCR, and its TCRdb copy is limited to in-frame clones, with some not included. Of about 55,000 clones in the sample, about 80% were seen once. The TCR comes from a human donor with non-small cell lung cancer whose response to radiotherapy plus ipilimumab could not be evaluated. The starting material was peripheral blood, obtained from a patient treated with radiotherapy plus ipilimumab. The rearrangement uses TRBV27 and TRBJ2-7; D may be TRBD1 (6 bases). The CDR3 spells CASSPSSDSREQYF. DNA for the CDR3: TGTGCCAGCAGTCCATCATCGGACAGCCGGGAGCAGTACTTC.